This note documents a single T cell receptor beta chain sequence. Its antigen is not known. The entry originates in a study of CD8+ T cells in alopecia areata. RNA extraction and reverse transcription yielded cDNA as sequencing template. Assay used: immunoSEQ multiplex PCR; TCRdb lists only in-frame clones, some missing. The data hold under 70,000 clones, with approximately 58% observed a single time. In germline, CDR1 is MGHRA, CDR2 YSYEKL. The V end lost 1 base, the J end lost 5 bases, and 11 bases lay between the germline ends. The CDR3 contains 14 residues. Notes on the study in general: Patients showed less clear TCR sequence sharing than mice, possibly partly because of HLA diversity.

Material: CD8+ T cells sorted from blood, obtained at week 0. This TCR was sampled from a human donor with alopecia areata. The chain joins TRBV4-1 to TRBJ1-2; D is ambiguous. The CDR3, as DNA: TGCGCCAGCAGCCAAGTCGATAGCGGATATGGCTACACCTTC. Its translation is CASSQVDSGYGYTF.